This T cell receptor beta chain was profiled in a study of shared clonotypes between healthy human individuals. Points from the study as a whole: Larger estimated richness was generally recorded for naive subsets relative to memory subsets. Clonotypes not shared had lower generation probabilities than those common to all four donors. Sorted-subset samples were not fully sequenced, rarefaction indicated.

With 4 bases removed from V and 2 bases from J, the gap between germline ends came to 11 bases. Germline CDR1 and CDR2: MNHEY and SMNVEV (reference sequence). The CDR3 length is 15 residues. As to this clone: Its target is not known. The same CDR3 also results from other DNA sequences found in this sample.

As processed by the authors: ImmunoSEQ only sent back junction sequences with no quality scores, so filtering was done differently. Here immunoSEQ multiplex PCR was the method, and the copy in TCRdb shows in-frame clones only, minus some. V and J calls and clone size come straight from that table; D and trimming were deduced from the DNA. The table shows roughly 2,500,000 clones, with 80% to 95% occurring only once. The rearrangement links TRBV27 to TRBJ1-4; D is perhaps TRBD1 (5 bases). Sequenced: naive CD4+ T cells from PBMCs. The subset: CD45RA+ positively selected. The TCR was taken from a man aged 18 to 35 in good health. Some clones in this sample may be carry-over from other donors' samples. CDR3 DNA sequence: TGTGCCAGCAGTTCAGGGCGACCGACTAATGAAAAACTGTTTTTT. It translates to CASSSGRPTNEKLFF.